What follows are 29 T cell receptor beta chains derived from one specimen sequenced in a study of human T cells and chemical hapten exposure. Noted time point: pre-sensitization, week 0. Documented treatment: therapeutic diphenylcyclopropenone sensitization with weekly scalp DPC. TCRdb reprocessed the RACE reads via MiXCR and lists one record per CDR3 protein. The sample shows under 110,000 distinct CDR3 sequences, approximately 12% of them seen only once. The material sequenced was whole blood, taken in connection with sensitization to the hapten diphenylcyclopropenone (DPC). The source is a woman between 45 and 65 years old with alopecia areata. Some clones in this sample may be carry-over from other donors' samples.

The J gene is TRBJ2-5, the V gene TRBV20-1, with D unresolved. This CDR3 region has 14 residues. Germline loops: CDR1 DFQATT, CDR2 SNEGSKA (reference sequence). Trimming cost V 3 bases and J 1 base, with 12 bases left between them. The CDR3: CSARSWNSQETQYF. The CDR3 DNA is TGCAGTGCTAGGAGTTGGAACTCCCAAGAGACCCAGTACTTC.

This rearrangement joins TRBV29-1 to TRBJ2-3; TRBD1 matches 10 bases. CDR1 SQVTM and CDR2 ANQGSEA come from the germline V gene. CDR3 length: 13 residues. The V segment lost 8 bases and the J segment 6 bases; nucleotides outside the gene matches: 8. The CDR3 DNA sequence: TGCAGCCTGGGACAGGGGAAAGGGGATACGCAGTATTTT. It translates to CSLGQGKGDTQYF.

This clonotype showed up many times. The CDR3 sequence: CASSLGPVLDTEAFF. CDR3 sequence (DNA): TGTGCCAGCAGCTTGGGGCCGGTATTAGACACTGAAGCTTTCTTT. The rearrangement links TRBV5-5 to TRBJ1-1; the D is unclear. The V and J ends lost 0 bases and 3 bases respectively, with 12 bases between them. The CDR3 extends over 15 amino acids. Germline V lookup: CDR1 SGHKS, CDR2 YYEKEE (reference sequence).

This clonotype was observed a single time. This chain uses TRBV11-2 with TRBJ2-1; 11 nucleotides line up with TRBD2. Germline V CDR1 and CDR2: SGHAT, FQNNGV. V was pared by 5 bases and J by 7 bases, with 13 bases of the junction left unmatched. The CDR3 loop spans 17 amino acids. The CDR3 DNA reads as TGTGCCAGCAGCGCCCGACTAGCGGGGATGAATCCTAATGAGCAGTTCTTC. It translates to CASSARLAGMNPNEQFF.

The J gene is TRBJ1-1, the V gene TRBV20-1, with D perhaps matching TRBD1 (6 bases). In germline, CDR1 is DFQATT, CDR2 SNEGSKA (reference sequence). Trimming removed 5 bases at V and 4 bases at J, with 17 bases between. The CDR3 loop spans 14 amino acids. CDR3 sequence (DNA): TGCAGTGCTCCAGAATCGGGGGGGCGCACTGAAGCTTTCTTT. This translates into CSAPESGGRTEAFF.

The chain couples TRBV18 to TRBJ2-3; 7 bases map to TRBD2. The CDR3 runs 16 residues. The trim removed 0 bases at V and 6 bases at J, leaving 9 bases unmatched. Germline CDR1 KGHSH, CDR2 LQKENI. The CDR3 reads CASSPPSRGYRDTQYF. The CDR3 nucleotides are TGTGCCAGCTCACCACCGTCGCGGGGGTATCGGGATACGCAGTATTTT.

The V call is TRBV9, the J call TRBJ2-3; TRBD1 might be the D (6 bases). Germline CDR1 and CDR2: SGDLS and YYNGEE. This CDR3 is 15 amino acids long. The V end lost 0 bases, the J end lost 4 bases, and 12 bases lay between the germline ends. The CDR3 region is CASSVAGTSPDTQYF. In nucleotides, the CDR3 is TGTGCCAGCAGCGTAGCCGGGACATCTCCAGATACGCAGTATTTT.

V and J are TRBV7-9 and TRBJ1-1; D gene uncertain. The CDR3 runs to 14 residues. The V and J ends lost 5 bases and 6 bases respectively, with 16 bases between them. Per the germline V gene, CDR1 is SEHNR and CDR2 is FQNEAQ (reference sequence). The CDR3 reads CASSLNQSPAEAFF. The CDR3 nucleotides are TGTGCCAGCAGCCTAAACCAATCGCCGGCTGAAGCTTTCTTT.

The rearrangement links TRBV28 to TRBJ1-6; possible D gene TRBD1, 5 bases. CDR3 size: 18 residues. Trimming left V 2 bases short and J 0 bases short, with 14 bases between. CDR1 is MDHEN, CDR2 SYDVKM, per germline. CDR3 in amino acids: CASSLGGISSSYNSPLHF. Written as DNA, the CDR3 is TGTGCCAGCAGTTTAGGGGGGATTAGTAGCTCCTATAATTCACCCCTCCACTTT.

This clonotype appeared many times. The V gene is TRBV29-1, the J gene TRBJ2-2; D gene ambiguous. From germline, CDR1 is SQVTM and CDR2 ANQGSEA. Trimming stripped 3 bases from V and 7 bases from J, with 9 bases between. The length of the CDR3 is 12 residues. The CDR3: CSVERSGGELFF. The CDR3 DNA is TGCAGCGTTGAGAGAAGTGGCGGGGAGCTGTTTTTT.

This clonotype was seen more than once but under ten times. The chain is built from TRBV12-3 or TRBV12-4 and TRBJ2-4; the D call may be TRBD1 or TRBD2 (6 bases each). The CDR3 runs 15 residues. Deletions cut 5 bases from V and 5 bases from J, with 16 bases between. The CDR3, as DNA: TGTGCCAGCAGTCGAGGGCCCGGGGGCCAAAACATTCAGTACTTC. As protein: CASSRGPGGQNIQYF.

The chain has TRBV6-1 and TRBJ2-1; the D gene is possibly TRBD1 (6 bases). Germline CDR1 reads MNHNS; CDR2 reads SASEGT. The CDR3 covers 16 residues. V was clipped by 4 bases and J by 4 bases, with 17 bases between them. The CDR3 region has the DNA TGTGCCAGCAGTGGGGTTTGGACCGGGACATACAATGAGCAGTTCTTC. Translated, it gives CASSGVWTGTYNEQFF.

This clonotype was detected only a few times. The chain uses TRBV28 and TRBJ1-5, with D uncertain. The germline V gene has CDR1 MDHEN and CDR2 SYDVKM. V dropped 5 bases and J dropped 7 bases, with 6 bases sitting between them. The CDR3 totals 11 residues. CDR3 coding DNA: TGTGCCAGCAGTACAGCGCAGCCCCAGCATTTT. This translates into CASSTAQPQHF.

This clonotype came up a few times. CDR3 nucleotides: TGTGCCAGTATTGACGCCGGCTCCTACAATGAGCAGTTCTTC. Its translation: CASIDAGSYNEQFF. The chain employs TRBV19 and TRBJ2-1; the D is unclear. V was cut by 7 bases and J by 0 bases, with 10 bases left in between. The CDR3 has 14 residues. Germline loops: CDR1 LNHDA, CDR2 SQIVND (reference sequence).

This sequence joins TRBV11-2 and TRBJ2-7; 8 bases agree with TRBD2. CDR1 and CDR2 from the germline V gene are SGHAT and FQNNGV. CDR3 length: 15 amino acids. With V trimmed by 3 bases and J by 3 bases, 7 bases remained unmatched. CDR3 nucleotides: TGTGCCAGCAGCTTTACTAGCGGTCCGATCTACGAGCAGTACTTC. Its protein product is CASSFTSGPIYEQYF.

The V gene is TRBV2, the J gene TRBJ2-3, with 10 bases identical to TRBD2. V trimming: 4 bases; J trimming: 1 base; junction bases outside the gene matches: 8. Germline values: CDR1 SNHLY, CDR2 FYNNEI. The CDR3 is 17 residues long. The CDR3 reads CASSGPVLAGGTDTQYF. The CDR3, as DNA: TGTGCCAGCAGTGGGCCCGTGCTAGCGGGGGGCACAGATACGCAGTATTTT.

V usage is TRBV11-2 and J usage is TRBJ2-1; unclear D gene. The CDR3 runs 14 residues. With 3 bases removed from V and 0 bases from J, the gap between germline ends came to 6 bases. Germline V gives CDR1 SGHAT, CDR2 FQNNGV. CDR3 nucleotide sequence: TGTGCCAGCAGCTTTGGCGGCTCCTACAATGAGCAGTTCTTC. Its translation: CASSFGGSYNEQFF. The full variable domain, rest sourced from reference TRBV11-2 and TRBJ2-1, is EAGVAQSPRYKIIEKRQSVAFWCNPISGHATLYWYQQILGQGPKLLIQFQNNGVVDDSQLPKDRFSAERLKGVDSTLKIQPAKLEDSAVYLCASSFGGSYNEQFFGPGTRLTVL.

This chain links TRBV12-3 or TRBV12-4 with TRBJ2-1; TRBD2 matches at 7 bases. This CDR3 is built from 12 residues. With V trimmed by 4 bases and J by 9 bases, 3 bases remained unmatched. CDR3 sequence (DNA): TGTGCCAGCAGTTCATGGGGGGGTGAGCAGTTCTTC. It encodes CASSSWGGEQFF.

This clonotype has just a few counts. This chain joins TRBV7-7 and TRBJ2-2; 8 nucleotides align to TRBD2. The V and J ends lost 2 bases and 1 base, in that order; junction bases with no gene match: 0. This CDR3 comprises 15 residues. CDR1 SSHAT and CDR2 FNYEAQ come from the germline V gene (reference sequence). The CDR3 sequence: CASSLTSGNTGELFF. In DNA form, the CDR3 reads TGTGCCAGCAGCTTAACTAGCGGGAACACCGGGGAGCTGTTTTTT.

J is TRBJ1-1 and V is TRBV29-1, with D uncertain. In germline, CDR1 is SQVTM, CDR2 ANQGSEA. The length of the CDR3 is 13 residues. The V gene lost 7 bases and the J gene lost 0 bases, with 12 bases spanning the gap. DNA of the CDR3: TGCAGCGCAACAGAAGTGATGAACACTGAAGCTTTCTTT. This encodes CSATEVMNTEAFF. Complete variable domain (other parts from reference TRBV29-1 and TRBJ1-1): SAVISQKPSRDICQRGTSLTIQCQVDSQVTMMFWYRQQPGQSLTLIATANQGSEATYESGFVIDKFPISRPNLTFSTLTVSNMSPEDSSIYLCSATEVMNTEAFFGQGTRLTVV.

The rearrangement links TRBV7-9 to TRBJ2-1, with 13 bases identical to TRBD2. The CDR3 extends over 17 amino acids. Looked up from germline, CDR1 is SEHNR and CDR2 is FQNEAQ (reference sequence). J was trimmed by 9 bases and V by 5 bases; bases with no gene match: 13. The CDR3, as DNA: TGTGCCAGCAGCCCACATCAGGGACTAGCGGGACTGAGTGAGCAGTTCTTC. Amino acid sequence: CASSPHQGLAGLSEQFF.

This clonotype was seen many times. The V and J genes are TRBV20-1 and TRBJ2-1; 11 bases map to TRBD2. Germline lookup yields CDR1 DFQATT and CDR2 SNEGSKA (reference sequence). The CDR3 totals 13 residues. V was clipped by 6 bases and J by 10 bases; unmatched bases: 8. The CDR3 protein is CSARGPSGREQFF. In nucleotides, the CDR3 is TGCAGTGCCCGAGGTCCTAGCGGGAGGGAGCAGTTCTTC.

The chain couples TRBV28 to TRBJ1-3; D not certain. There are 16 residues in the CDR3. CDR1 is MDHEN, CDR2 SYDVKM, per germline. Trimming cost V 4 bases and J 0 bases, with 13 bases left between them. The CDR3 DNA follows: TGTGCCAGCAGTTCGCAGGCTGATTTCTCTGGAAACACCATATATTTT. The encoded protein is CASSSQADFSGNTIYF.

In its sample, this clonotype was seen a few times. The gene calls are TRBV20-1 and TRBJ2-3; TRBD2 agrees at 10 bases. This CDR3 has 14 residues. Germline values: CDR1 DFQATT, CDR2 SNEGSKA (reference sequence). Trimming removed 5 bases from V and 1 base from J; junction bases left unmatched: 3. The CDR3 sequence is CSAWTSGGTDTQYF. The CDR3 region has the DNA TGCAGTGCTTGGACTAGCGGAGGCACAGATACGCAGTATTTT.

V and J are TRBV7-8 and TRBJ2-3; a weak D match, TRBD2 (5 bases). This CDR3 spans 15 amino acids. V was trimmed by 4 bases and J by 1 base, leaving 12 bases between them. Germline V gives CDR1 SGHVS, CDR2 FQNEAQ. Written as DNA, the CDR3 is TGTGCCAGCAGCTCCGGACTTAGTCGCACAGATACGCAGTATTTT. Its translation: CASSSGLSRTDTQYF.

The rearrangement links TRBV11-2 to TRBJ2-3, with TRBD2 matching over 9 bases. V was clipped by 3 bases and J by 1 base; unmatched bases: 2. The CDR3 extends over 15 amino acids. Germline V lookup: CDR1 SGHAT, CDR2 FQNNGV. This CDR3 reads CASSLTSGRTDTQYF. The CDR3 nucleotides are TGTGCCAGCAGCTTGACTAGCGGACGCACAGATACGCAGTATTTT.

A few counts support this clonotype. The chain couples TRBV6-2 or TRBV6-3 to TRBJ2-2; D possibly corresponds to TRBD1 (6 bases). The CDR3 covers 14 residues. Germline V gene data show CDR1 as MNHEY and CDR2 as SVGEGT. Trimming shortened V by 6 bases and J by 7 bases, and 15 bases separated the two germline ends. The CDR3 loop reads CASSLVQGNGELFF. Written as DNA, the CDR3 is TGTGCCAGCAGCCTAGTACAGGGAAACGGGGAGCTGTTTTTT.

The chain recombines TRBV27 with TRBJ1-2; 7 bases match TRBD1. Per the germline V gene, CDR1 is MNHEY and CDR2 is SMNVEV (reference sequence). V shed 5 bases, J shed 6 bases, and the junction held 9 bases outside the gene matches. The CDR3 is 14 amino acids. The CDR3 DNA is TGTGCCAGCAGTCCCAGGGGGTACTTGCATGGCTACACCTTC. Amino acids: CASSPRGYLHGYTF.

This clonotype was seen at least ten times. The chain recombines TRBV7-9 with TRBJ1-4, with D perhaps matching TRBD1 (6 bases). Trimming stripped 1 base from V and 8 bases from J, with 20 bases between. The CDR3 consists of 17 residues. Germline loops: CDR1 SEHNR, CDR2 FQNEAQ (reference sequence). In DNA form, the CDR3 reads TGTGCCAGCAGCTTAGGGACGTCTCTACAGGGAGCGGAAAAACTGTTTTTT. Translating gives CASSLGTSLQGAEKLFF.